Listed below are T cell receptor beta chains from one sample, sequenced in a study of blood T cell repertoires in COVID-19. Only in-frame clones appear in the TCRdb table, and some are missing; sequencing was by immunoSEQ multiplex PCR. This sample has under 250,000 clones, with about 88% found just once. The source material was peripheral blood. The source of these receptors is a man between 35 and 55 years old with acute or convalescent COVID-19. CDR3s include the opening cysteine and the closing phenylalanine or tryptophan. The D gene is left open where the match is weak. Only part of the rows carry a size: once, few, many, or a class if the clone is expanded.

J,V,D,size,CDR3,DNA
TRBJ2-7,TRBV5-4,-,-,CASSFGYEQYF,TGTGCCAGCAGCTTCGGCTACGAGCAGTACTTC
TRBJ2-5,TRBV18,-,-,CASSPGAGRETQYF,TGTGCCAGCTCACCAGGGGCGGGAAGAGAGACCCAGTACTTC
TRBJ1-5,TRBV28,TRBD1,-,CASVVTGANQPQHF,TGTGCCAGCGTGGTAACAGGGGCCAATCAGCCCCAGCATTTT
TRBJ2-7,TRBV3-1/TRBV3-2,-,-,CASSDLYEQYF,TGTGCCAGCAGCGACTTATACGAGCAGTACTTC
TRBJ1-5,TRBV27,TRBD1,once,CASRPGQEFYSNQPQHF,TGTGCCAGCAGACCGGGACAGGAGTTCTATAGCAATCAGCCCCAGCATTTT
TRBJ1-6,TRBV6-2/TRBV6-3,TRBD1,-,CASSYPTGGDSPLHF,TGTGCCAGCAGTTACCCTACAGGGGGCGATTCACCCCTCCACTTT
TRBJ1-1,TRBV27,-,-,CASSLSEGLSEAFF,TGTGCCAGCAGTTTATCGGAGGGGCTGAGTGAAGCTTTCTTT
TRBJ1-1,TRBV19,-,-,CASSEGLVTEAFF,TGTGCCAGTAGTGAGGGTCTCGTCACTGAAGCTTTCTTT
TRBJ2-1,TRBV24-1,TRBD2,-,CATAAGGPYNEQFF,TGTGCCACCGCAGCGGGGGGCCCCTACAATGAGCAGTTCTTC
TRBJ2-3,TRBV28,-,-,CASSLWGRTITDTQYF,TGTGCCAGCAGTTTATGGGGAAGGACTATCACAGATACGCAGTATTTT
TRBJ1-5,TRBV4-1,-,-,CASSQGQGSRVAQHF,TGCGCCAGCAGCCAAGGGCAGGGGAGTAGAGTGGCCCAGCATTTT
TRBJ2-3,TRBV19,-,-,CASSPGGTDTQYF,TGTGCCAGTAGCCCGGGGGGCACAGATACGCAGTATTTT
TRBJ1-1,TRBV4-1,TRBD1,medium-sized,CASSQERARGPGTEAFF,TGCGCCAGCAGCCAAGAACGGGCGAGGGGGCCTGGCACTGAAGCTTTCTTT
TRBJ1-6,TRBV28,-,-,CASSPTAYNSPLHF,TGTGCCAGCAGTCCGACAGCCTATAATTCACCCCTCCACTTT
TRBJ2-3,TRBV6-5,-,-,CASSYGGGGSVNTQYF,TGTGCCAGCAGTTACGGCGGCGGGGGCTCCGTGAATACGCAGTATTTT
TRBJ1-6,TRBV18,TRBD1,-,CASSPRTGSKSPLHF,TGTGCCAGCTCACCACGGACAGGGTCGAAATCACCCCTCCACTTT
TRBJ2-3,TRBV4-3,-,-,CASSQDWGGPDTQYF,TGCGCCAGCAGCCAAGATTGGGGGGGCCCAGATACGCAGTATTTT
TRBJ1-2,TRBV2,-,-,CASRQGGGYTF,TGTGCCAGCAGACAGGGCGGTGGCTACACCTTC
TRBJ2-7,TRBV28,TRBD2,once,CASSHGGGEGSYEQYF,TGTGCCAGCAGTCACGGGGGAGGGGAAGGGTCCTACGAGCAGTACTTC
TRBJ1-4,TRBV19,TRBD1,-,CASSLQGAREKLFF,TGTGCCAGTAGTCTACAGGGGGCGCGTGAAAAACTGTTTTTT
TRBJ1-4,TRBV28,-,-,CASSSRYGITNEKLFF,TGTGCCAGCAGTTCCAGGTATGGAATCACTAATGAAAAACTGTTTTTT
TRBJ2-1,TRBV9,TRBD2,-,CASSVATGLGNNEQFF,TGTGCCAGCAGCGTAGCTACGGGACTAGGTAACAATGAGCAGTTCTTC
TRBJ2-4,TRBV30,-,-,CAWSVDGDTRFLQYF,TGTGCCTGGAGTGTGGATGGGGACACGAGGTTCCTTCAGTACTTC
TRBJ1-2,TRBV6-4,TRBD1,-,CASSADRGNYGYTF,TGTGCCAGCAGTGCGGACAGGGGTAACTATGGCTACACCTTC
TRBJ1-5,TRBV7-9,TRBD1,-,CASSFGLGQGDQPQHF,TGTGCCAGCAGCTTTGGCCTGGGACAGGGGGATCAGCCCCAGCATTTT
TRBJ1-2,TRBV2,TRBD1,-,CASDPTGDGDGYTF,TGTGCCAGCGACCCTACAGGGGACGGGGATGGCTACACCTTC
TRBJ2-7,TRBV6-1,TRBD2,-,CASSEAPHGGDRSYEQYF,TGTGCCAGCAGTGAAGCTCCCCACGGGGGGGACCGCTCCTACGAGCAGTACTTC
TRBJ2-1,TRBV19,TRBD2,-,CASSIATSGHNEQFF,TGTGCCAGTAGTATAGCAACTAGCGGGCACAATGAGCAGTTCTTC
TRBJ2-1,TRBV5-1,-,-,CASSPRASNNEQFF,TGCGCCAGCAGCCCCCGGGCTAGCAACAATGAGCAGTTCTTC
TRBJ2-1,TRBV28,-,-,CASTSGSSHNEQFF,TGTGCCAGCACCTCAGGATCTAGCCACAATGAGCAGTTCTTC
TRBJ2-3,TRBV14,-,-,CASSRAGAAIPEKLTQYF,TGTGCCAGCAGCCGGGCAGGGGCGGCTATACCGGAGAAACTTACGCAGTATTTT
TRBJ2-1,TRBV30,TRBD2,-,CAWSTGGTSYNEQFF,TGTGCCTGGAGCACGGGGGGGACCTCCTACAATGAGCAGTTCTTC
TRBJ2-5,TRBV19,-,-,CASSVHQETQYF,TGTGCCAGTAGTGTCCATCAAGAGACCCAGTACTTC
TRBJ2-2,TRBV9,-,-,CASSRRAGATGELFF,TGTGCCAGCAGCCGGAGGGCAGGCGCAACCGGGGAGCTGTTTTTT
TRBJ2-1,TRBV7-9,TRBD2,-,CASSPTSGRGVEQFF,TGTGCCAGCAGCCCGACTAGCGGGAGGGGAGTTGAGCAGTTCTTC
TRBJ2-1,TRBV27,-,-,CASSFGGPDNEQFF,TGTGCCAGCAGTTTCGGAGGGCCAGACAATGAGCAGTTCTTC
TRBJ2-4,TRBV14,-,-,CASSQVSAGKNIQYF,TGTGCCAGCAGCCAAGTGAGTGCGGGGAAAAACATTCAGTACTTC
TRBJ1-2,TRBV3-1/TRBV3-2,-,-,CASSQLVEGYTF,TGTGCCAGCAGCCAATTGGTTGAGGGCTACACCTTC
TRBJ1-2,TRBV7-3,TRBD1,few,CASSPMPSGTGGAVYGYTF,TGTGCCAGCAGCCCAATGCCCTCCGGGACAGGGGGCGCAGTATACGGCTACACCTTC
TRBJ1-5,TRBV5-1,TRBD1,-,CASSQGTGGQPQHF,TGCGCCAGCAGCCAAGGGACAGGGGGACAGCCCCAGCATTTT
TRBJ1-2,TRBV2,TRBD1,-,CASSEAGTGGYGYTF,TGTGCCAGCAGTGAGGCCGGCACAGGGGGCTATGGCTACACCTTC
TRBJ1-2,TRBV28,-,-,CASSGEDTRSYGYTF,TGTGCCAGCTCTGGAGAGGATACGAGGTCCTATGGCTACACCTTC
TRBJ1-1,TRBV5-1,TRBD1,-,CASADRDWTEAFF,TGCGCCAGTGCCGACAGGGATTGGACTGAAGCTTTCTTT
TRBJ2-5,TRBV4-1,TRBD2,-,CASSPSGAKTQYF,TGCGCCAGCAGCCCTAGCGGGGCTAAGACCCAGTACTTC
TRBJ1-1,TRBV19,TRBD1,-,CASRGDRNTEAFF,TGTGCCAGTCGAGGGGACAGGAACACTGAAGCTTTCTTT
TRBJ2-7,TRBV5-4,-,-,CASSPGGHEQYF,TGTGCCAGCAGCCCGGGGGGCCACGAGCAGTACTTC
TRBJ2-5,TRBV10-2,TRBD2,-,CASSARGTSGSGETQYF,TGCGCCAGCAGTGCACGGGGGACTAGCGGGAGCGGAGAGACCCAGTACTTC
TRBJ1-6,TRBV5-1,TRBD1,-,CASSLPGQNSPLHF,TGCGCCAGCAGCTTACCGGGACAGAATTCACCCCTCCACTTT
TRBJ2-7,TRBV7-2,-,-,CASSLGLLRGYEQYF,TGTGCCAGCAGCTTAGGTCTCCTTCGGGGCTACGAGCAGTACTTC
TRBJ2-3,TRBV29-1,TRBD2,once,CSATRSGRATDTQYF,TGCAGCGCGACTAGGAGCGGGAGGGCGACAGATACGCAGTATTTT